The following is a TCR beta chain sequence with its context. The data belong to a study of shared clonotypes between healthy human individuals. The naive CD8 fraction comprised CD45RO-negative cells positively selected for CCR7 and excluded terminally differentiated effector memory CD45RA+ cells. Assay: immunoSEQ multiplex PCR; the TCRdb copy retains only in-frame clones and omits some. The sample includes approximately 810,000 clones, 90% to 95% of them seen just once. This TCR was recovered from a man aged 30 to 39 in good health. Sequences were obtained from naive CD8+ T cells sorted from blood.

CDR3 DNA: TGTGCCAGCACCGTGGGAGGCCTAGCGGGAGCTTATGAGCAGTTCTTC. Protein: CASTVGGLAGAYEQFF. The rearrangement joins TRBV27 to TRBJ2-1; TRBD2 matches 10 bases. Trimming cost V 7 bases and J 8 bases; bases outside gene matches: 14. The germline V gene has CDR1 MNHEY and CDR2 SMNVEV (reference sequence). The CDR3 extends over 16 amino acids.